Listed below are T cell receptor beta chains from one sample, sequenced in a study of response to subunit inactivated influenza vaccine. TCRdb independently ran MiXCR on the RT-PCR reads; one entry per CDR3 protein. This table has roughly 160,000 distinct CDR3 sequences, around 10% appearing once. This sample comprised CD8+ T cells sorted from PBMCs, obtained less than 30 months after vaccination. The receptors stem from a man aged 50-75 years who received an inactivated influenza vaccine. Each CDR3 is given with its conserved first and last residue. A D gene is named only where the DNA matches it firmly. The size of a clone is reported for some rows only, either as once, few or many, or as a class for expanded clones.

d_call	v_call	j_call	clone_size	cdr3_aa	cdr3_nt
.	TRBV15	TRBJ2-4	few	CATSSGGQGNIQYF	TGTGCCACCAGCAGCGGGGGCCAAGGAAACATTCAGTACTTC
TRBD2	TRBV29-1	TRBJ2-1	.	CSVPDSGRGFLEQFF	TGCAGCGTGCCAGATAGCGGGAGGGGGTTTCTTGAGCAGTTCTTC
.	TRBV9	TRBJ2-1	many	CASSQGGAENEQFF	TGTGCCTCATCACAGGGGGGGGCCGAGAATGAGCAGTTCTTC
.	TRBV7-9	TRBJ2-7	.	CASTHTGGDTYEQYF	TGTGCCAGCACCCACACCGGCGGGGACACCTACGAGCAGTACTTC
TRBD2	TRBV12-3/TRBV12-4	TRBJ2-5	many	CASSEAGLVLGETQYF	TGTGCCAGCAGTGAGGCGGGACTAGTCTTGGGAGAGACCCAGTACTTC
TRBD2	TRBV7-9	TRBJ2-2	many	CASSVQAGGNPGELFF	TGTGCCAGCAGCGTCCAAGCGGGAGGTAACCCCGGGGAGCTGTTTTTT
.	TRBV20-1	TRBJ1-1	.	CSAREPNGNTEAFF	TGCAGTGCTAGAGAACCTAACGGGAACACTGAAGCTTTCTTT
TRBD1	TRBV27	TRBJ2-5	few	CASSLSIWTGKRETQYF	TGTGCCAGCAGTTTATCGATTTGGACAGGGAAGCGAGAGACCCAGTACTTC
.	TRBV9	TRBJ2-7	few	CASSVALGYEQYF	TGTGCCAGCAGCGTAGCGTTGGGCTACGAGCAGTACTTC
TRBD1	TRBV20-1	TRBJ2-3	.	CSARRPGTGVLDTQYF	TGCAGTGCTAGACGCCCCGGGACAGGGGTTTTAGATACGCAGTATTTT
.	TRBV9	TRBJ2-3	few	CASGGAKATDTQYF	TGTGCCAGCGGGGGGGCAAAGGCGACAGATACGCAGTATTTT
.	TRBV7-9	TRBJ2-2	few	CASSFTYKIGSGELFF	TGTGCCAGCAGCTTCACGTACAAAATAGGGTCCGGGGAGCTGTTTTTT
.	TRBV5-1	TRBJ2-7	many	CASSFDITYEQYF	TGCGCCAGCAGCTTCGACATAACCTACGAGCAGTACTTC
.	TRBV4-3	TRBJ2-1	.	CASSQGRGQYNEQFF	TGCGCCAGCAGCCAGGGTCGAGGACAGTACAATGAGCAGTTCTTC
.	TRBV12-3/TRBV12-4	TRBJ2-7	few	CASSRFLVGVSYEQYF	TGTGCCAGCAGTCGATTCCTGGTCGGGGTGTCGTACGAGCAGTACTTC
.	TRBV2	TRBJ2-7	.	CASSDGWAISYEQYF	TGTGCCAGCAGTGACGGTTGGGCTATCTCCTACGAGCAGTACTTC
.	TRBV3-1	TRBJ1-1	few	CASSPKSYYTEAFF	TGTGCCAGCAGCCCTAAAAGTTACTACACTGAAGCTTTCTTT
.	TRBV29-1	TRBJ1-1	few	CSVSRGPNTEAFF	TGCAGCGTCTCCAGGGGACCGAACACTGAAGCTTTCTTT
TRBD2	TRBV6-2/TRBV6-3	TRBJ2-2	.	CASSPGLAIGELFF	TGTGCCAGCAGTCCGGGACTAGCTATCGGGGAGCTGTTTTTT
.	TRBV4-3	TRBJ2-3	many	CASSQVQRGTDTQYF	TGCGCCAGCAGCCAAGTTCAGCGGGGCACAGATACGCAGTATTTT
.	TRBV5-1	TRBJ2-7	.	CASSSRPLWEQYF	TGCGCCAGCAGCTCCAGGCCCCTCTGGGAGCAGTACTTC
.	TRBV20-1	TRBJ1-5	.	CSATRDGYSQPQHF	TGCAGTGCTACCAGGGACGGCTACTCACAGCCCCAGCATTTT
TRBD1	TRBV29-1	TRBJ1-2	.	CSARDRANYGYTF	TGCAGCGCCAGGGACAGGGCAAACTATGGCTACACCTTC
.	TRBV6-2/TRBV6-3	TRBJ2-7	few	CASNSAGFYEQYF	TGTGCCAGCAACTCAGCGGGCTTCTACGAGCAGTACTTC
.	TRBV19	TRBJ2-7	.	CASSRSDSYEQYF	TGTGCCAGTAGTCGGTCAGATTCCTACGAGCAGTACTTC
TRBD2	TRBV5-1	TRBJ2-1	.	CASSQTSGTRNEQFF	TGCGCCAGCAGCCAAACTAGCGGGACGCGTAATGAGCAGTTCTTC
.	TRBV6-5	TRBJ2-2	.	CASSLATPNTGELFF	TGTGCCAGCAGTTTAGCGACACCGAACACCGGGGAGCTGTTTTTT
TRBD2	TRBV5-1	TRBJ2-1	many	CASSRGLAGVMSEQFF	TGCGCCAGCAGCCGGGGACTAGCGGGAGTTATGAGTGAGCAGTTCTTC
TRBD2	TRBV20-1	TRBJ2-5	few	CSAPSGGPQETQYF	TGCAGTGCGCCTAGCGGGGGGCCTCAAGAGACCCAGTACTTC
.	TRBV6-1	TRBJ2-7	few	CASSPRSSYEQYF	TGTGCCAGCAGTCCCAGGAGCTCCTACGAGCAGTACTTC
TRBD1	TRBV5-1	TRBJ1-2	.	CASSPTGEEGYGYTF	TGCGCCAGCAGCCCGACAGGGGAGGAGGGCTATGGCTACACCTTC
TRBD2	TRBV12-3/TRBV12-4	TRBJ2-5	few	CASSRTSRETQYF	TGTGCCAGCAGTCGGACTAGCCGGGAGACCCAGTACTTC
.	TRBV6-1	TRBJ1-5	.	CASFESNQPQHF	TGTGCCAGCTTCGAGAGCAATCAGCCCCAGCATTTT
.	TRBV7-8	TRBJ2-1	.	CASRQGVYNEQFF	TGTGCCAGCAGGCAGGGCGTCTACAATGAGCAGTTCTTC
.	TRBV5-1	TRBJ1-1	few	CASSLDRGSGAEAFF	TGCGCTAGCAGCTTGGATCGGGGAAGCGGTGCTGAAGCTTTCTTT
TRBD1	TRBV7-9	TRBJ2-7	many	CASSPDRVEQYF	TGTGCCAGCAGCCCGGACAGGGTCGAGCAGTACTTC
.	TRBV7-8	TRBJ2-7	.	CASSLTVLYYEQYF	TGTGCCAGCAGCTTAACCGTCCTGTATTACGAGCAGTACTTC
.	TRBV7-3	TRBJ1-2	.	CASSLKGNYGYTF	TGTGCCAGCAGCTTAAAGGGGAACTATGGCTACACCTTC
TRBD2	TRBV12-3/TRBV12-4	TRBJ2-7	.	CASSLYGGGGASEQYF	TGTGCCAGCAGTTTATATGGCGGCGGGGGGGCCTCCGAGCAGTACTTC
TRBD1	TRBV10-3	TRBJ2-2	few	CAISESRDRAGELFF	TGTGCCATCAGTGAGTCGCGCGACAGGGCCGGGGAGCTGTTTTTT
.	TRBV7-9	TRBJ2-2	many	CASSLSTGELFF	TGTGCCAGCAGTTTAAGTACCGGGGAGCTGTTTTTT
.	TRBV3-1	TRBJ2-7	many	CASSQAGVYEQYF	TGTGCCAGCAGCCAAGCTGGGGTGTACGAGCAGTACTTC
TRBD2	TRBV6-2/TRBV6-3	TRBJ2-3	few	CASSSYGTSLPDTQYF	TGTGCCAGCAGTTCTTACGGGACTAGCCTCCCAGATACGCAGTATTTT
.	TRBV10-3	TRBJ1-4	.	CAISDGPLYEKLFF	TGTGCCATCAGTGACGGACCGTTATATGAAAAACTGTTTTTT
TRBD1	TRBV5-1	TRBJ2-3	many	CASSNPGQQVSTDTQYF	TGCGCCAGCAGCAACCCGGGACAGCAGGTTAGCACAGATACGCAGTATTTT
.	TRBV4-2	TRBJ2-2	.	CASSPMTGNTGELFF	TGTGCCAGCAGCCCTATGACAGGGAACACCGGGGAGCTGTTTTTT
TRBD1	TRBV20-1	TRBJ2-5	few	CSARDETGTVEETQYF	TGCAGTGCTAGAGATGAAACCGGGACAGTTGAAGAGACCCAGTACTTC